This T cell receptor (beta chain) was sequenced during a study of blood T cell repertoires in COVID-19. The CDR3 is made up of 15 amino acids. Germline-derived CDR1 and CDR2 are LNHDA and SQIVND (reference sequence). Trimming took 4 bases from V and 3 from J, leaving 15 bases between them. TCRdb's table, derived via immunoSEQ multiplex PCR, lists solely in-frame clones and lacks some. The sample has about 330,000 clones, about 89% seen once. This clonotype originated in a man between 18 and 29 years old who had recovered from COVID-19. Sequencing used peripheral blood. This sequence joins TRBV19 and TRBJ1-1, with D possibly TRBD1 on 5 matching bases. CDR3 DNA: TGTGCCAGTAGTACCCTCCAGGGAAGGGACACTGAAGCTTTCTTT. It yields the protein CASSTLQGRDTEAFF. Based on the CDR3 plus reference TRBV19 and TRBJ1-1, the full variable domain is DGGITQSPKYLFRKEGQNVTLSCEQNLNHDAMYWYRQDPGQGLRLIYYSQIVNDFQKGDIAEGYSVSREKKESFPLTVTSAQKNPTAFYLCASSTLQGRDTEAFFGQGTRLTVV.